This entry features one T cell receptor beta chain sequence. Its cognate antigen is unknown. Germline V gene lookup returns CDR1 SQVTM and CDR2 ANQGSEA. V dropped 3 bases and J dropped 2; count of bases not matched to a gene: 4. CDR3 length equals 13 residues. This specimen belongs to a study of graft-versus-host responses after intestinal transplantation. The data were produced by immunoSEQ multiplex PCR, yet TCRdb's version contains in-frame clones alone and is incomplete. The table records tens of thousands of clones, roughly 90% of them present only once. J is TRBJ2-7 and V is TRBV29-1, with 7 bases matching TRBD1. The specimen comprised unstimulated CD8+ T cells sorted from spleen or lymph node cells, sampled before transplant. The receptor's source is a human donor who was the organ donor for an intestinal transplant. CDR3 DNA: TGCAGCGTTGAGGACAGGCAAACCTACGAGCAGTACTTC. Translated: CSVEDRQTYEQYF.